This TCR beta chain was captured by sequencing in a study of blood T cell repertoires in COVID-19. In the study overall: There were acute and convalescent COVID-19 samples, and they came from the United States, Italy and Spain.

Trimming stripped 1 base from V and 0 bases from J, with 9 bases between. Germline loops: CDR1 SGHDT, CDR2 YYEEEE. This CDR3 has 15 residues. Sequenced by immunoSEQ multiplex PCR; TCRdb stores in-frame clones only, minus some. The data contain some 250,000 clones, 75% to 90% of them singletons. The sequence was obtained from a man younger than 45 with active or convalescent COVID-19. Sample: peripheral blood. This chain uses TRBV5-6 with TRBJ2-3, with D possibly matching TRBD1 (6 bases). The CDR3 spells CASSLTTGSTDTQYF. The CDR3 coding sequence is TGTGCCAGCAGCTTGACGACAGGAAGCACAGATACGCAGTATTTT.